This T cell receptor beta chain was captured in a study of blood T cell repertoires in COVID-19 (dated by TCRdb to about 2020). Study-level background: Samples from collaborators originated in the United States, Italy and Spain and spanned both the acute and convalescent phases of COVID-19. The prospective study material was composed of cDNA or gDNA derived from T cells, B-cell-depleted T cells, or PBMCs. Deeply sampled blood TCRbeta repertoires from subjects exposed to, actively infected with, or recovered from COVID-19 were included in the dataset. The repertoires were released in a freely available public database meant as a resource for research on the immune response to SARS-CoV-2. The samples were drawn from the first 160 participants of the ongoing ImmuneRACE study and from 1,254 subjects provided by 6 global collaborators. A de-identified subject ID, COVID-19 status, age in years and sex were almost always included in the sample metadata. Where HLA class I and class II types were available, the types were taken from metadata supplied by the sample provider, not from assay-based typing. What the work shows at the level of the full study, not this receptor alone: Clinical and demographic metadata were provided uncurated, with the amount varying by source and participant.

TCRbeta CDR3 regions were amplified from genomic DNA by means of the immunoSEQ Assay, a bias-controlled multiplex PCR. In the paper's pipeline: Nucleated cell counts per sample were estimated from amplification of reference gene primers within the assay. Sequence reads were collapsed and filtered to measure the absolute abundance of every unique TCRbeta CDR3 rearrangement. For each sample, productive Simpson clonality was calculated as the square root of Simpson's diversity index across productive rearrangements. Sourced from immuneACCESS, this table was stored by TCRdb with only in-frame sequences that have V and J called. A share of the clones is absent; for the studies checked, an unresolved V gene accounts for under half, and the remainder has no known explanation. The D gene and trimming were derived from the DNA, and the V and J assignments and clone size from that table. The sample data list about 140,000 clones, and roughly four fifths of these were observed just once. The ten largest clones take up less than 4.5% of the sample.

Each collaborating institution followed its own protocols to collect whole blood in K2EDTA tubes. For TCRbeta analysis, collaborators shipped samples as frozen whole blood, isolated PBMCs, or DNA extracted from either of those sample types. In its sample, this clone was seen once. The clone's antigen remains unknown. No qualities accompany the bases; no much larger clone lies one base away. The TCR originated in a woman over 75 with acute or convalescent COVID-19. Material for sequencing was peripheral blood.

The DNA is TGTGCCAGCAGTGAGCAGAGGGACAGGACCTCCTACGAGCAGTACTTC. Its translation reads: CASSEQRDRTSYEQYF. This sequence uses TRBV6-1 and TRBJ2-7, and 8 junction bases match TRBD1. Germline trimming amounts to 3 bases on V and 0 bases on J, with 7 as the count of junction bases outside the gene matches. CDR1 is given as MNHNS and CDR2 as SASEGT, both from the germline V gene. The CDR3 has 16 amino acids, counting the end cysteine and phenylalanine. The only DNA kept is the CDR3, 48 bases in frame from the first base.